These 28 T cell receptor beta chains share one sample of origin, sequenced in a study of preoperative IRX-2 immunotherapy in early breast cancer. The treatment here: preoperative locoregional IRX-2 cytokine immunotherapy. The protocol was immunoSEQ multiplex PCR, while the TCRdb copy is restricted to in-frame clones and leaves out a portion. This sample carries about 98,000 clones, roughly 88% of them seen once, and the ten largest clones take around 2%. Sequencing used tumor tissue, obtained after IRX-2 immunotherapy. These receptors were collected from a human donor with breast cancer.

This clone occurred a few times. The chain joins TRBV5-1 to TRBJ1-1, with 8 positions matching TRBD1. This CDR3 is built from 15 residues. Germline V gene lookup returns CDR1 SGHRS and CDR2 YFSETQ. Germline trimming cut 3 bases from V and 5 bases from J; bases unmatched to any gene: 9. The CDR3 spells CASSSLSTGGTEAFF. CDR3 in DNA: TGCGCCAGCAGCTCTCTATCCACAGGGGGAACTGAAGCTTTCTTT.

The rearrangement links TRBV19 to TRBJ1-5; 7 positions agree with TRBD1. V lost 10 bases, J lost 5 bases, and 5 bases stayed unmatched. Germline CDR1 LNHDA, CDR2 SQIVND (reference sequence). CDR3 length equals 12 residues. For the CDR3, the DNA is TGTGCCACTAAACAGGGGCATCAGCCCCAGCATTTT. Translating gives CATKQGHQPQHF.

The CDR3 region is CASSHRRGPGEQYF. The CDR3 nucleotides read TGTGCCAGCAGCCACAGACGGGGCCCGGGGGAGCAGTACTTC. This chain connects TRBV7-6 to TRBJ2-7, with D perhaps given as TRBD1 or TRBD2 (5 bases each). The germline CDR1 and CDR2 sequences are SGHVS and FNYEAQ. Trimming shortened V by 5 bases and J by 7 bases, and 18 bases separated the two germline ends. CDR3 size: 14 residues.

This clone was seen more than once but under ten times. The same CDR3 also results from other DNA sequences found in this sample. For the CDR3, the DNA is TGTGCCAGCAGTCTACAGGGTAATCAGCCCCAGCATTTT. Its translation: CASSLQGNQPQHF. The V call is TRBV6-8, the J call TRBJ1-5; maybe TRBD1 (6 bases). CDR3 size: 13 residues. The germline V gene has CDR1 MNHGY and CDR2 SAAAGT. V was shortened by 5 bases and J by 4 bases, with 9 bases between the two germline ends.

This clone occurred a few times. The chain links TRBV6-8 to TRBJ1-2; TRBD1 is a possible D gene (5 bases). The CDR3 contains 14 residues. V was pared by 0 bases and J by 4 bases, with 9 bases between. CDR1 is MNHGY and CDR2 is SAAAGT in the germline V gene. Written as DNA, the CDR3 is TGTGCCAGCAGTTACTCCCAGACAGCCTATGGCTACACCTTC. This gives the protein CASSYSQTAYGYTF.

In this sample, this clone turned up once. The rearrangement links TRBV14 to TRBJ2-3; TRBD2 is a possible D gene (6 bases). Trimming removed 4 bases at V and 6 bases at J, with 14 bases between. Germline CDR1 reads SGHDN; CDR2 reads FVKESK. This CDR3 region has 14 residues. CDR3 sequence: CASSRLGPRDTQYF. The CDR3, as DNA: TGTGCCAGCAGCCGACTAGGACCTCGGGATACGCAGTATTTT. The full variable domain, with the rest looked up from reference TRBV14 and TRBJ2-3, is EAGVTQFPSHSVIEKGQTVTLRCDPISGHDNLYWYRRVMGKEIKFLLHFVKESKQDESGMPNNRFLAERTGGTYSTLKVQPAELEDSGVYFCASSRLGPRDTQYFGPGTRLTVL.

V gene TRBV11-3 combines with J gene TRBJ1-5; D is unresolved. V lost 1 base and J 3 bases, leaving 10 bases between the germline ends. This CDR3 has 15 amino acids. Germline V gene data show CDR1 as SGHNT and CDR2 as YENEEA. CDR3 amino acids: CASSLGGWDNQPQHF. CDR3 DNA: TGTGCCAGCAGCTTAGGCGGTTGGGACAATCAGCCCCAGCATTTT. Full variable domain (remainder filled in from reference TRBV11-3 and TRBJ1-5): EAGVVQSPRYKIIEKKQPVAFWCNPISGHNTLYWYLQNLGQGPELLIRYENEEAVDDSQLPKDRFSAERLKGVDSTLKIQPAELGDSAVYLCASSLGGWDNQPQHFGDGTRLSIL.

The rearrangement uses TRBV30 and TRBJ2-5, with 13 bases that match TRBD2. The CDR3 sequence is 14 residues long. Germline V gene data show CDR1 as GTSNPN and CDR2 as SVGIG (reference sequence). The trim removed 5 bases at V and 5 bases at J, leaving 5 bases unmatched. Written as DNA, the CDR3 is TGTGCCTGGCGACTAGCGGGGGGCGGGGAGACCCAGTACTTC. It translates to CAWRLAGGGETQYF.

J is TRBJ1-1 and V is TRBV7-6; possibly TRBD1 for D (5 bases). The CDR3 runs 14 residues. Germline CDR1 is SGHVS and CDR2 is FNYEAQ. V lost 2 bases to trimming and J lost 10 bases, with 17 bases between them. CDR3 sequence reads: CASSLSAGPGGAFF. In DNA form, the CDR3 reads TGTGCCAGCAGCTTATCGGCAGGGCCGGGGGGAGCTTTCTTT.

The CDR3 DNA reads TGTGCCAGCTCACCACTTGGACTAGCGGGGGGCACAGATACGCAGTATTTT. Translation gives CASSPLGLAGGTDTQYF. The V call is TRBV18, the J call TRBJ2-3, with 13 bases aligning to TRBD2. The CDR3 sequence is 17 residues long. Per germline, CDR1 KGHSH and CDR2 LQKENI. Trimming cost V 1 base and J 1 base; bases outside gene matches: 2.

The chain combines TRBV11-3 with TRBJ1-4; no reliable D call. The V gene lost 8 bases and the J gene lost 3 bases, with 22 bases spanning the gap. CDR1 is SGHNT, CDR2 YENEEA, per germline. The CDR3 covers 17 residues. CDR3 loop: CASSLSSQPQSNEKLFF. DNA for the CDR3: TGTGCCAGCTCTCTTTCATCCCAACCCCAATCTAATGAAAAACTGTTTTTT.

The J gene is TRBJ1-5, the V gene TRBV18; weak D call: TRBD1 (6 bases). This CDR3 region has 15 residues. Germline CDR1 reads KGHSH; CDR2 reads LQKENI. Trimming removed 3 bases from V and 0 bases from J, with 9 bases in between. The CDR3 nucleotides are TGTGCCAGCTCACCTCAGACAGGTAGCAATCAGCCCCAGCATTTT. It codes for CASSPQTGSNQPQHF. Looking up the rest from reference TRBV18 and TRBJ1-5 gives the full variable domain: NAGVMQNPRHLVRRRGQEARLRCSPMKGHSHVYWYRQLPEEGLKFMVYLQKENIIDESGMPKERFSAEFPKEGPSILRIQQVVRGDSAAYFCASSPQTGSNQPQHFGDGTRLSIL.

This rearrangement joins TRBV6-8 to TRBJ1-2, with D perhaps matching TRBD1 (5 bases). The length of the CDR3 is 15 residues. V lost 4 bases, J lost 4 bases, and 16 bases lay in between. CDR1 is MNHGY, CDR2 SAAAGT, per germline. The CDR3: CASSSPQQASYGYTF. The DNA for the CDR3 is TGTGCCAGCAGTTCCCCTCAACAGGCGAGCTATGGCTACACCTTC.

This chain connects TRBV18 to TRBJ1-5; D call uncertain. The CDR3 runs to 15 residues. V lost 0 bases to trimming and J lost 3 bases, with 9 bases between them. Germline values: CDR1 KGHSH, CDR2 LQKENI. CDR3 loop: CASSPPGRPNQPQHF. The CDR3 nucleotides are TGTGCCAGCTCACCACCCGGGAGGCCCAATCAGCCCCAGCATTTT. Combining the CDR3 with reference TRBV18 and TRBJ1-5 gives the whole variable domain NAGVMQNPRHLVRRRGQEARLRCSPMKGHSHVYWYRQLPEEGLKFMVYLQKENIIDESGMPKERFSAEFPKEGPSILRIQQVVRGDSAAYFCASSPPGRPNQPQHFGDGTRLSIL.

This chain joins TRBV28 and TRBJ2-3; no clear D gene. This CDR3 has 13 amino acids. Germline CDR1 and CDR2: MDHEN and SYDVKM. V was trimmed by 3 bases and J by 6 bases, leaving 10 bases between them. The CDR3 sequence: CASSLKGRDTQYF. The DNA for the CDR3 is TGTGCCAGCAGTTTGAAGGGCCGGGATACGCAGTATTTT.

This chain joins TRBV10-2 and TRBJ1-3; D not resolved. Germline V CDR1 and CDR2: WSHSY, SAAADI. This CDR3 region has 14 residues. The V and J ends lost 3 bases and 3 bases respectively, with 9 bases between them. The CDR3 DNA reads TGCGCCAGCAGTGATTCTCCCCGTGGAAACACCATATATTTT. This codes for CASSDSPRGNTIYF.

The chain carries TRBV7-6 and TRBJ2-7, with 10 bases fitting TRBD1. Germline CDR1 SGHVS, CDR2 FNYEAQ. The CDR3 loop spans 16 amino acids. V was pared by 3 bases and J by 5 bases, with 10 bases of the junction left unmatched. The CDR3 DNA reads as TGTGCCAGCAGCTTGACGCCGAGACAGGGGGCCCACGAGCAGTACTTC. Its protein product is CASSLTPRQGAHEQYF.

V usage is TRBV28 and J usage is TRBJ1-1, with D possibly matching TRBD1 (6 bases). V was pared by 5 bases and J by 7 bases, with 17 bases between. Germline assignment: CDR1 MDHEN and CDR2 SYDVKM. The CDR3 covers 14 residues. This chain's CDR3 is CASSRQGTAIEAFF. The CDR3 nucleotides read TGTGCCAGCAGTCGTCAGGGGACGGCGATTGAAGCTTTCTTT.

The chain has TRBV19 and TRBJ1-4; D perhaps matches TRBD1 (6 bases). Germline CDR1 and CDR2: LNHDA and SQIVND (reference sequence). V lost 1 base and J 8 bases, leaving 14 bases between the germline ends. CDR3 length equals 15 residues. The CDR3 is CASSIGGQGREKLFF. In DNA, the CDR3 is TGTGCCAGTAGTATAGGGGGCCAGGGGCGCGAAAAACTGTTTTTT.

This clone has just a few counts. CDR3 region: CARRGQEGRGYTF. CDR3 bases: TGTGCCAGGAGAGGACAGGAAGGGCGAGGCTACACCTTC. The chain is built from TRBV2 and TRBJ1-2; 7 nucleotides agree with TRBD1. Germline lookup yields CDR1 SNHLY and CDR2 FYNNEI. Trimming cost V 9 bases and J 8 bases; bases outside gene matches: 12. This CDR3 contains 13 residues. The variable domain in full, with the rest retrieved from reference TRBV2 and TRBJ1-2, is EPEVTQTPSHQVTQMGQEVILRCVPISNHLYFYWYRQILGQKVEFLVSFYNNEISEKSEIFDDQFSVERPDGSNFTLKIRSTKLEDSAMYFCARRGQEGRGYTFGSGTRLTVV.

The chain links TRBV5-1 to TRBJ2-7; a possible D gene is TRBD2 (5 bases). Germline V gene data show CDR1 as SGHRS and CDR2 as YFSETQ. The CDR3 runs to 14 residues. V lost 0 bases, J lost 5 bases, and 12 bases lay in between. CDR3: CASSLAGEPDEQYF. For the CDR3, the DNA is TGCGCCAGCAGCTTGGCTGGGGAGCCCGACGAGCAGTACTTC.

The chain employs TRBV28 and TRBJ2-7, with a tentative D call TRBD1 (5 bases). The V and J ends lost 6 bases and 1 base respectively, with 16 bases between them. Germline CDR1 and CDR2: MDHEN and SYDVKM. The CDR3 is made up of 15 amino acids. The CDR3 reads CASSQPQGLSYEQYF. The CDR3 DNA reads TGTGCCAGCAGCCAGCCCCAGGGTTTGTCCTACGAGCAGTACTTC.

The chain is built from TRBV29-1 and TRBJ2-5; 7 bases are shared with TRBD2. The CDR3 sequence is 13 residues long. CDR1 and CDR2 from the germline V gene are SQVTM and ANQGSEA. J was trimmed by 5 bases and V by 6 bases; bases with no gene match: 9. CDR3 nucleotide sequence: TGCAGCGTGGCCGGGACTACGAAGGAGACCCAGTACTTC. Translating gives CSVAGTTKETQYF.

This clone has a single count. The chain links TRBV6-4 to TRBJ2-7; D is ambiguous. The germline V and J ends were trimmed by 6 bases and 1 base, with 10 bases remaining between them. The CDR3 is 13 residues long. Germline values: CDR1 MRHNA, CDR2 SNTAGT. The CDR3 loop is CASSDDGSYEQYF. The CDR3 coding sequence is TGTGCCAGCAGCGATGACGGATCCTACGAGCAGTACTTC.

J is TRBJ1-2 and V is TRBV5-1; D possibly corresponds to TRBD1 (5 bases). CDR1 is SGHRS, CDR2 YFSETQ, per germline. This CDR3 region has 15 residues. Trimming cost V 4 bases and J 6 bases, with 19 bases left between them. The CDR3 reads CASSPTYSGDDGYTF. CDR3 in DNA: TGCGCCAGCAGCCCTACGTATTCGGGGGACGATGGCTACACCTTC.

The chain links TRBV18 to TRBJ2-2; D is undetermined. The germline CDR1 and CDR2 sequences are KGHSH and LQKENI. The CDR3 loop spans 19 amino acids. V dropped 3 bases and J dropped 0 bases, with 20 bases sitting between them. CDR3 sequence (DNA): TGTGCCAGCTCACCCCGGCCGACTCCACGCTTCGCGAACACCGGGGAGCTGTTTTTT. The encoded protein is CASSPRPTPRFANTGELFF.

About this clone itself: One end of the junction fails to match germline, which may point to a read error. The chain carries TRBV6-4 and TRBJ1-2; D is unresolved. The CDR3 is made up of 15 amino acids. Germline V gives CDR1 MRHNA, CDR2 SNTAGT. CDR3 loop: CAISEGGVENYGYTF. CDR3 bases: TGTGCCATCAGTGAAGGAGGAGTGGAAAACTATGGCTACACCTTC.

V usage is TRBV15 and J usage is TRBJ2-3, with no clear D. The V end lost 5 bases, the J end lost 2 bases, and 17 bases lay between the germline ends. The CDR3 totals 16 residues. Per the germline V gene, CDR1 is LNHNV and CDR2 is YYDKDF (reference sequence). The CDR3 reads CATSFRTGSSTDTQYF. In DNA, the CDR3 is TGTGCCACCAGCTTCCGGACGGGCTCTTCCACAGATACGCAGTATTTT.